The clone carrying this T cell receptor (beta chain) has a handful of counts. Its antigen is still unknown. The data stem from a study of CD8+ T cells in alopecia areata. The treatment was: oral pan-JAK inhibitor, 5-10 mg twice daily. In each case, RNA was isolated and then reverse transcribed into cDNA as the sequencing template. Libraries were prepared by immunoSEQ multiplex PCR; TCRdb keeps only in-frame clonotypes and omits some of them. The sample lists a few hundred thousand clones; roughly two fifths were seen once. CDR1 and CDR2 from the germline V gene are SGHTA and FQGNSA. V shed 1 base and J shed 1 base, with 10 bases lying between them. CDR3 size: 15 residues. Study-level results: Scalp sample data also include resident alphabeta T cells from normal skin.

The specimen was CD4+ T cells sorted from blood, collected between weeks 30 and 35, from a patient treated with tofacitinib. The TCR comes from a human donor with alopecia areata. This chain connects TRBV7-2 to TRBJ1-1; D gene unclear. CDR3 residues: CASSLDGRRNTEAFF. DNA of the CDR3: TGTGCCAGCAGCTTAGATGGTCGCCGGAACACTGAAGCTTTCTTT. Full variable domain (rest looked up from reference TRBV7-2 and TRBJ1-1): GAGVSQSPSNKVTEKGKDVELRCDPISGHTALYWYRQSLGQGLEFLIYFQGNSAPDKSGLPSDRFSAERTGGSVSTLTIQRTQQEDSAVYLCASSLDGRRNTEAFFGQGTRLTVV.